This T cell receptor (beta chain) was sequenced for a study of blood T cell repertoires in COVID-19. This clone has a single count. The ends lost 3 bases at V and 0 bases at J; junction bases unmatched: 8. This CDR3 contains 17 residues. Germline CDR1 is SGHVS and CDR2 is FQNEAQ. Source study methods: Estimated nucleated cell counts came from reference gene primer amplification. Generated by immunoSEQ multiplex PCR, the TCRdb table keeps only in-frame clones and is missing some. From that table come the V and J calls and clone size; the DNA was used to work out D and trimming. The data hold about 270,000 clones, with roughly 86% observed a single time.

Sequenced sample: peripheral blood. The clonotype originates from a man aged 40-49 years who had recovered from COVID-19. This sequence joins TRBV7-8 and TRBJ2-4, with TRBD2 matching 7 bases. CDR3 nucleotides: TGTGCCAGCAGCTTCCGACCGGCGGGGGAAGCCAAAAACATTCAGTACTTC. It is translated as CASSFRPAGEAKNIQYF. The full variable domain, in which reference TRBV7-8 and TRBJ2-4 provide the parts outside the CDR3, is GAGVSQSPRYKVAKRGQDVALRCDPISGHVSLFWYQQALGQGPEFLTYFQNEAQLDKSGLPSDRFFAERPEGSVSTLKIQRTQQEDSAVYLCASSFRPAGEAKNIQYFGAGTRLSVL.